This paragraph covers one TCR beta chain sequence. Ten or more counts support this clonotype. No cognate antigen has been identified for it. No base quality information exists; no much larger clone differs at one position. The CDR3 contains 14 residues, cysteine and phenylalanine counted. Only the CDR3 portion is preserved as DNA: 42 bases, with reading frame beginning at the first base. Trimming accounts for 0 bases at V and 8 bases at J, while the number of junction bases matched to no gene is 7. In the germline V gene (reference sequence), CDR1 corresponds to DFQATT and CDR2 to SNEGSKA. The sample belongs to a study of T cells in Graves' hyperthyroidism and ophthalmopathy (dated by TCRdb to about 2019). The study in broad terms: Peripheral blood was sampled at the time of initial diagnosis, prior to any treatment. Prospective prediction of ophthalmopathy was tested in an independent validation cohort of some 19 hyperthyroidism patients and 17 patients who later progressed to ophthalmopathy. The study also compared thyroid tissue and blood T-cell repertoires from about six Graves' hyperthyroidism patients. To identify distinguishing TCR V-J signatures, a discovery cohort of about 100 patients was used, comprising fewer than 45 with Graves' ophthalmopathy and 57 with stable Graves' hyperthyroidism. Following sampling, methimazole starting at 30 mg daily was given to hyperthyroidism patients, and high-dose intravenous methylprednisolone was given to ophthalmopathy patients. For training and testing, the 100 or so patients in the discovery cohort were randomly divided in a 7:3 ratio. According to the paper, TCR Vbeta CDR3 sequencing was carried out on approximately 140 peripheral blood samples, which came from fewer than 50 ophthalmopathy, 75 or so hyperthyroidism and approximately 17 progressor patients.

The TCR beta CDR3 regions were amplified from RNA transcripts. A first-round RT-PCR of the TCR CDR3 used the HTBI primer set with the Qiagen OneStep RT-PCR kit. A second multiplex PCR round built the libraries, followed by size selection and purification. Paired-end sequencing of the libraries was performed with 100 bp reads on an Illumina HiSeq2000. The paper's processing steps were these. SOAPnuke was used to process the raw data, removing reads that contained adapters or uncalled bases, had a mean Phred below 15, or lacked an exact match to the constant primer or identifier. High-quality paired reads were merged using COPE v1.2.5, and each unique nucleotide sequence was defined as a clonotype. Clonotypes were aligned to IMGT TRBV, TRBD and TRBJ reference segments using MiTCR v1.1. Analysis was restricted to V-J combinations with a frequency above 0.0001, which covered about 99% of repertoires. The TCS score was defined as the ratio of F50 (clonal expansion) to E x V (chaos), calculated using BLOSUM62-based TCRdist between CDR3 peptides within each V-J. Welch's t-statistics and random forest reduced 514 V-J features to 10 to 15, which were used in a naive Bayes classifier (R e1071). TCRdb ran its own pipeline on the public reads, namely fastp trimming at Q25 and MiXCR clone calling, and kept in-frame beta chains. Each entry merges the rows of one CDR3 protein and shows their most common DNA and genes. What appears here as the V and J calls and clone size reflects TCRdb's work, not the paper's. This sample is represented by hundreds of thousands of distinct CDR3 sequences; approximately 14% of them were singletons. The ten largest clones represent less than 15% of the sample.

Overall study results and their limits: Sample size was not statistically predetermined, and investigators were not blinded to group allocation. During validation, the model predicted progression to ophthalmopathy a median of approximately 6 months ahead of onset, with 70.59% sensitivity and 72% to 80% specificity. A model built on a 13 V-J signature distinguished ophthalmopathy from stable hyperthyroidism, reaching around 88% sensitivity and 81% to 83% specificity in cross-validation and 80%/75% in testing. Most expanded thyroid clonotypes (frequency above 0.001) were also detected in blood, a finding suggesting that blood repertoires may reflect thyroid immune responses.

Ophthalmopathy patients had moderately to severely active disease, Clinical Activity Score of at least 3, NOSPECS grade of at least 4, and duration under 3 months. Any patient with an uncontrolled infection, another autoimmune disease, pregnancy or lactation was excluded. Diagnoses were established on the basis of clinical symptoms, serum thyroxine and TRAb, thyroid ultrasound, and orbital computed tomography. Ficoll-Paque density gradient centrifugation was used to isolate PBMCs from around 9.1 ml of fresh peripheral blood. Total RNA was extracted with Trizol reagent, and quality was checked on an Agilent 2100 Bioanalyzer.

This receptor was identified in a man aged 18-30 years with Graves' ophthalmopathy. Recombination linked TRBV20-1 to TRBJ2-3, with 8 bases aligning to TRBD2. Specimen: blood. The DNA sequence is given as TGCAGTGCTAGAGAGACGACTAGCGTTGGTACGCAGTATTTT. Its coded protein is CSARETTSVGTQYF.